In its sample, the clone carrying this TCR beta chain was seen once. Its antigen is not identified. The method was immunoSEQ multiplex PCR; TCRdb's version includes in-frame clones alone and lacks a portion of them. The sample yields 200,000 or so clones, around 86% seen once. This sample was included in a study of cytomegalovirus exposure and HLA in healthy donors. Study outcomes and limitations: Some TCR beta chains (roughly 160 of them) were listed as cytomegalovirus-associated. Subsequent analysis showed first-cohort TCR clusters tending to co-occur in 120 or so validation repertoires. The majority of TCR sequences were rare, yet some public TCRs appeared in many donors.

This receptor was obtained from a woman aged 18-30 years in good health and CMV-seropositive. The sample was PBMCs.

The CDR3 bases are TGTGCCAGCAGCGTAGCTACGGCGACTCCGGGGGCCAACGTCCTGACTTTC. Amino acid sequence: CASSVATATPGANVLTF. The V call is TRBV9, the J call TRBJ2-6; D not certain. The germline CDR1 and CDR2 sequences are SGDLS and YYNGEE. The ends were cut back, 0 bases at V and 4 bases at J, with 14 bases in the middle. The CDR3 spans 17 residues.